The rows below give T cell receptor beta chains drawn from one sample of a study of OX40 agonist ivuxolimab in advanced cancers. The method was immunoSEQ multiplex PCR; TCRdb's version includes in-frame clones alone and lacks a portion of them. This table has roughly 90,000 clones, approximately 91% appearing once. This material consisted of CD4+ or CD8+ T cells sorted from blood, taken in a trial of the OX40 agonist ivuxolimab. Receptors were obtained from an adult with an advanced solid tumor such as melanoma, head and neck, liver or kidney cancer. The CDR3 runs from the conserved cysteine through the conserved F or W. Fields, in order: CDR3 length, V gene, clone size, D gene, J gene, CDR3 protein, CDR3 DNA. A D gene is named only where the DNA matches it firmly. Not every row has a clone size; where given, it reads once, few, many or a size class.

18	TRBV11-2	.	TRBD2	TRBJ2-4	CASSSVAGGGIAKNIQYF	TGTGCCAGCAGCTCCGTAGCGGGAGGGGGTATAGCCAAAAACATTCAGTACTTC
12	TRBV14	.	.	TRBJ1-1	CASSHVGNGAFF	TGTGCCAGCAGCCATGTCGGGAATGGAGCTTTCTTT
14	TRBV27	once	.	TRBJ2-2	CASRQSANTGELFF	TGTGCCAGCCGACAGAGTGCGAACACCGGGGAGCTGTTTTTT
16	TRBV7-2	once	.	TRBJ2-6	CASSLGRVSGANVLTF	TGTGCCAGCAGCTTGGGGCGGGTCTCTGGGGCCAACGTCCTGACTTTC
13	TRBV2	.	.	TRBJ2-4	CASSGQKGNIQYF	TGTGCCAGCAGTGGACAGAAGGGGAACATTCAGTACTTC
15	TRBV27	once	.	TRBJ2-7	CASSLNGLDTYEQYF	TGTGCCAGCAGTTTAAATGGGCTAGACACCTACGAGCAGTACTTC
15	TRBV11-1	.	TRBD1	TRBJ2-7	CASSPFPGQLYEQYF	TGTGCCAGCAGCCCGTTCCCGGGACAGCTCTACGAGCAGTACTTC
15	TRBV18	once	.	TRBJ2-3	CASSPQGPGADTQYF	TGTGCCAGCTCCCCCCAAGGCCCCGGGGCAGATACGCAGTATTTT
14	TRBV5-1	few	.	TRBJ1-1	CASSLTFLDTEAFF	TGCGCCAGCAGCTTGACATTCCTGGACACTGAAGCTTTCTTT
17	TRBV18	.	TRBD1	TRBJ1-2	CASSPPTPTGGDYGYTF	TGTGCCAGCTCACCACCGACCCCCACAGGGGGGGACTATGGCTACACCTTC
13	TRBV14	.	.	TRBJ1-3	CASSQSATNTIYF	TGTGCCAGCAGCCAATCGGCAACAAACACCATATATTTT
15	TRBV21-1	.	.	TRBJ2-7	CASSALKRVGDEQYF	TGTGCCAGCAGCGCCCTAAAAAGGGTAGGCGACGAGCAGTACTTC
15	TRBV27	once	.	TRBJ2-7	CASRETTGFSYEQYF	TGTGCCAGCAGGGAGACGACGGGATTCTCCTACGAGCAGTACTTC
15	TRBV2	.	.	TRBJ1-2	CASSEVAGANYGYTF	TGTGCCAGCAGTGAAGTTGCGGGAGCTAACTATGGCTACACCTTC
13	TRBV28	.	.	TRBJ1-2	CASRTPSNYGYTF	TGTGCCAGCCGGACACCTTCTAACTATGGCTACACCTTC
16	TRBV18	.	.	TRBJ1-3	CASSPSAGVSGNTIYF	TGTGCCAGCTCACCATCGGCAGGGGTCTCTGGAAACACCATATATTTT
11	TRBV20-1	.	.	TRBJ2-1	CSASRGYEQFF	TGCAGTGCTAGTAGAGGCTATGAGCAGTTCTTC